These T cell receptor beta chains were read from a single sample in a study of blood T cell repertoires in COVID-19. The protocol was immunoSEQ multiplex PCR, while the TCRdb copy is restricted to in-frame clones and leaves out a portion. The sample holds some 68,000 clones, around 83% seen once. The sample was peripheral blood. These TCRs come from a man aged 70-80 years with acute or convalescent COVID-19. Each CDR3 is given with its conserved first and last residue. The order of the fields is J gene, D gene, clone size, V gene, CDR3 protein, CDR3 DNA. D genes are given only for firm matches. A clone size is listed for some rows: how often the clone was seen (once, few, many), or a class if it is expanded.

>TRBJ1-5|TRBD1|few|TRBV5-4
CASSSDRAQPQHF
TGTGCCAGCAGCTCGGACAGGGCTCAGCCCCAGCATTTT
>TRBJ2-5|TRBD1|NA|TRBV9
CASSAGQGAAQETQYF
TGTGCCAGCAGCGCCGGACAGGGGGCGGCCCAAGAGACCCAGTACTTC
>TRBJ2-2|TRBD2|NA|TRBV10-1
CASSDFAGGFGELFF
TGCGCCAGCAGTGATTTTGCGGGAGGGTTCGGGGAGCTGTTTTTT
>TRBJ1-6|NA|NA|TRBV6-1
CASSDGGVHSPLHF
TGTGCCAGCAGTGACGGGGGGGTCCATTCACCCCTCCACTTT
>TRBJ1-6|NA|NA|TRBV28
CASSSRGGSNSPLHF
TGTGCCAGCAGTTCGCGGGGGGGAAGTAATTCACCCCTCCACTTT
>TRBJ2-1|NA|NA|TRBV30
CAWSVGSAGSYNEQFF
TGTGCCTGGAGTGTAGGTAGCGCGGGTTCTTACAATGAGCAGTTCTTC
>TRBJ2-1|NA|NA|TRBV30
CAWGDSARFF
TGTGCCTGGGGTGACTCAGCGCGGTTCTTC
>TRBJ1-2|TRBD1|NA|TRBV4-1
CASSQPGQGITNYGYTF
TGCGCCAGCAGCCAGCCGGGACAGGGGATAACTAACTATGGCTACACCTTC
>TRBJ1-1|NA|NA|TRBV5-1
CASSLADRLNTEAFF
TGCGCCAGCAGCTTGGCCGACAGATTGAACACTGAAGCTTTCTTT
>TRBJ1-2|NA|NA|TRBV27
CASSLSRGAQGYTF
TGTGCCAGCAGTTTATCTCGGGGGGCGCAGGGCTACACCTTC
>TRBJ2-7|NA|NA|TRBV18
CASSPSNSNSYEQYF
TGTGCCAGCTCACCATCCAACAGTAACTCCTACGAGCAGTACTTC
>TRBJ2-7|TRBD2|NA|TRBV2
CASSEGSGIGLDEQYF
TGTGCCAGCAGTGAAGGTAGCGGGATTGGTCTTGACGAGCAGTACTTC
>TRBJ2-3|NA|NA|TRBV27
CASSLRRLGGTDTQYF
TGTGCCAGCAGTTTACGAAGACTAGGGGGCACAGATACGCAGTATTTT
>TRBJ1-5|NA|NA|TRBV5-1
CASSWAGDSNQPQHF
TGCGCCAGCAGCTGGGCCGGGGATAGCAATCAGCCCCAGCATTTT
>TRBJ2-1|TRBD1|NA|TRBV5-1
CASSLWDRSSYNEQFF
TGCGCCAGCAGCCTGTGGGACAGGAGCTCCTACAATGAGCAGTTCTTC
>TRBJ2-3|TRBD2|NA|TRBV25-1
CASSDPGLATRDTQYF
TGTGCCAGCAGTGATCCGGGACTAGCGACCCGTGATACGCAGTATTTT
>TRBJ1-5|NA|NA|TRBV2
CASSKRTVSNQPQHF
TGTGCCAGCAGTAAACGAACGGTTAGCAATCAGCCCCAGCATTTT
>TRBJ2-7|NA|NA|TRBV30
CAWSARDRPYEQYF
TGTGCCTGGAGTGCGCGGGATAGGCCCTACGAGCAGTACTTC
>TRBJ2-2|TRBD1|NA|TRBV5-1
CASSKTGKGTGELFF
TGCGCCAGCAGCAAGACAGGGAAGGGGACCGGGGAGCTGTTTTTT
>TRBJ2-7|TRBD1|NA|TRBV28
CASSLTRGQPYEQYF
TGTGCCAGCAGTTTAACCAGGGGGCAGCCCTACGAGCAGTACTTC
>TRBJ1-3|NA|NA|TRBV7-9
CASSLERVANTIYF
TGTGCCAGCAGCTTAGAAAGGGTAGCGAACACCATATATTTT
>TRBJ1-2|NA|NA|TRBV25-1
CASSEFRGSNYGYTF
TGTGCCAGCAGTGAATTCCGGGGATCTAACTATGGCTACACCTTC
>TRBJ2-3|NA|NA|TRBV14
CASSQETGQYF
TGTGCCAGCAGCCAAGAAACGGGTCAGTATTTT
>TRBJ2-1|NA|NA|TRBV27
CASSLSGGLAYNEQFF
TGTGCCAGCAGTTTATCGGGGGGTTTAGCGTACAATGAGCAGTTCTTC
>TRBJ1-4|TRBD1|NA|TRBV7-8
CASSLSRRTGPLPTNEKLFF
TGTGCCAGCAGCTTAAGCCGAAGGACAGGGCCACTTCCAACTAATGAAAAACTGTTTTTT
>TRBJ1-1|NA|NA|TRBV11-3
CASSWTRNTEAFF
TGTGCCAGCAGCTGGACTAGGAACACTGAAGCTTTCTTT